The 4 T cell receptor beta chains presented below share a single source sample, sequenced in a study of response to subunit inactivated influenza vaccine. Each CDR3 protein is one row after TCRdb ran MiXCR on the RT-PCR reads. The sample has about 180,000 distinct CDR3 sequences, over 8.5% seen once; the top ten hold around 35%. Material: CD8+ T cells sorted from PBMCs, obtained around 25 months after vaccination. The receptors were gathered from a man between 45 and 75 years old who received an inactivated influenza vaccine.

The rearrangement links TRBV6-1 to TRBJ1-6, with 7 positions matching TRBD1. The V gene's germline CDR1 is MNHNS and CDR2 SASEGT. V trimming: 0 bases; J trimming: 9 bases; junction bases outside the gene matches: 5. CDR3 length: 15 residues. In DNA form, the CDR3 reads TGTGCCAGCAGTGAAGCAAGCCAGGGGGGTTCACCCCTCCACTTT. It codes for CASSEASQGGSPLHF.

In its sample, this clonotype was seen a few times. The chain employs TRBV28 and TRBJ1-5; TRBD1 matches at 7 bases. In germline, CDR1 is MDHEN, CDR2 SYDVKM. J gave up 1 base and V 3 bases, and 3 bases lay outside the gene matches. The CDR3 runs 15 residues. Written as DNA, the CDR3 is TGTGCCAGCAGTTTGCTACAGGGGAGCAATCAGCCCCAGCATTTT. Translation: CASSLLQGSNQPQHF.

This clonotype was counted between two and nine times. The genes are TRBV12-3 or TRBV12-4 and TRBJ1-2; no reliable D call. This CDR3 spans 11 amino acids. The V gene lost 5 bases and the J gene lost 4 bases, with 5 bases spanning the gap. The CDR3 sequence: CASSPSYGYTF. CDR3 sequence (DNA): TGTGCCAGCAGTCCCTCCTATGGCTACACCTTC.

This clonotype has a handful of counts. The chain recombines TRBV5-1 with TRBJ1-3; no firm D call. The CDR3 runs 13 residues. CDR1 and CDR2 from the germline V gene are SGHRS and YFSETQ. Trimming took 5 bases from V and 4 from J, leaving 10 bases between them. Written as DNA, the CDR3 is TGCGCCAGCAGTTCGGGAAGGGGAAACACCATATATTTT. Its translation is CASSSGRGNTIYF.